A selection of T cell receptor beta chains follows, all from one sample in a study of Ad26.COV2.S vaccination and SARS-CoV-2 variants. TCRdb's table, derived via immunoSEQ multiplex PCR, lists solely in-frame clones and lacks some. The data contain more than 300,000 clones, around 89% of them singletons. Material: peripheral blood, obtained in a trial of Ad26.COV2.S vaccine versus placebo. The receptors shown here come from a person between 18 and 65 years old who received the Ad26.COV2.S COVID-19 vaccine or a placebo. The CDR3 runs from the conserved cysteine through the conserved F or W. Size values are once, few and many counts, or a class for expanded clones, and some rows have none.

CDR3aa,j_gene,abundance,v_gene
CASSPVGQSYEQYF,TRBJ2-7,.,TRBV5-6
CASSLGGQGAREQFF,TRBJ2-1,.,TRBV27
CASSPPSRSGNYGYTF,TRBJ1-2,.,TRBV18
CASSLEPPLGQLNTGELFF,TRBJ2-2,.,TRBV27
CASTTQGFRLAGDSPYEQYF,TRBJ2-7,.,TRBV21-1
CASSLHTYSPLHF,TRBJ1-6,.,TRBV9
CSVGGQEAIAKNIQYF,TRBJ2-4,.,TRBV29-1
CASSWTIISYNEQFF,TRBJ2-1,.,TRBV7-9
CASSFGRPLHF,TRBJ1-6,once,TRBV28
CASSDNVGAGGNTEAFF,TRBJ1-1,.,TRBV6-2/TRBV6-3
CASSPGGPPNYGYTF,TRBJ1-2,.,TRBV5-1
CATSRDRVAQETQYF,TRBJ2-5,.,TRBV15
CASSQAWDEQFF,TRBJ2-1,.,TRBV14
CASSVEQGGYEQYF,TRBJ2-7,.,TRBV9
CASSPPRGVNSYEQYF,TRBJ2-7,.,TRBV28
CARSPKQGATWCGYTF,TRBJ1-2,.,TRBV7-5
CASSVKGQGSAPLHF,TRBJ1-6,.,TRBV7-9
CASSRVRLKAFF,TRBJ1-1,.,TRBV12-3/TRBV12-4
CASSAQAGTAYEQYF,TRBJ2-7,.,TRBV9
CASSLAAGWELFF,TRBJ2-2,.,TRBV5-1